This is a list of T cell receptor beta chains from one sample in a study of breast tumors, draining lymph nodes, adjacent tissues. TCRdb passed the multiplex PCR reads through MiXCR, listing each CDR3 protein once. The sample consists of about 89,000 distinct CDR3 sequences, about 27% of them appearing once. The specimen sequenced was axillary lymph node tissue. The source of these receptors is a female donor with breast cancer. Some clones in this sample may be carry-over from other donors' samples. The CDR3 runs from the conserved cysteine through the conserved F or W. Fields, in order: clone size, V gene, D gene, J gene, CDR3 protein, CDR3 DNA. The D gene is left open where the match is weak. Only part of the rows carry a size: once, few, many, or a class if the clone is expanded.

-	TRBV10-3	TRBD1	TRBJ1-1	CAISPRDRDEAFF	TGTGCCATCAGCCCCCGGGACAGGGATGAAGCTTTCTTT
many	TRBV4-1	-	TRBJ2-1	CASSLSGYNEQFF	TGCGCCAGCAGCCTTTCCGGGTACAATGAGCAGTTCTTC
medium-sized	TRBV7-2	-	TRBJ1-6	CASSPRPDGDLHF	TGTGCCAGCAGCCCCCGCCCCGACGGGGACCTCCACTTT
many	TRBV5-6	TRBD1	TRBJ1-6	CASSFYRGRNNSPLHF	TGTGCCAGCAGCTTCTACAGGGGGCGGAATAATTCACCCCTCCACTTT
-	TRBV25-1	TRBD2	TRBJ2-5	CASSPNGGGLGETQYF	TGTGCCAGCAGCCCGAACGGGGGGGGGTTGGGAGAGACCCAGTACTTC
many	TRBV18	TRBD1	TRBJ2-7	CASSQDRGMGYEQYF	TGTGCCAGCTCACAGGACAGGGGAATGGGCTACGAGCAGTACTTC
once	TRBV20-1	TRBD1	TRBJ1-5	CSAFITGTGDQPQHF	TGCAGTGCTTTCATAACCGGGACAGGAGATCAGCCCCAGCATTTT
-	TRBV28	TRBD1	TRBJ2-7	CASSLGTGGFYEQYF	TGTGCCAGCAGCCTCGGGACAGGAGGTTTCTACGAGCAGTACTTC
many	TRBV30	-	TRBJ2-2	CAWRLGYTGELFF	TGTGCCTGGCGACTGGGATACACCGGGGAGCTGTTTTTT
many	TRBV6-5	-	TRBJ1-2	CAAWGGPTNYGYTF	TGTGCCGCCTGGGGTGGACCGACTAACTATGGCTACACCTTC
many	TRBV9	-	TRBJ2-3	CASSGGSGVTSTDTQYF	TGTGCCAGCAGCGGGGGATCGGGGGTGACTAGCACAGATACGCAGTATTTT
many	TRBV30	-	TRBJ1-6	CAWSVSGFSYNSPLHF	TGTGCCTGGAGTGTAAGCGGGTTTTCCTATAATTCACCCCTCCACTTT
-	TRBV27	-	TRBJ1-1	CASSPDRSPVRAFF	TGTGCCAGCAGTCCCGACAGGAGTCCCGTGAGAGCTTTCTTT
many	TRBV13	TRBD1	TRBJ1-2	CASSFRRGRPNDGYTF	TGTGCCAGCAGCTTTCGCAGGGGGCGACCCAATGATGGCTACACCTTC
-	TRBV7-8	-	TRBJ1-5	CASSFQANQPRHF	TGTGCCAGCAGCTTCCAGGCGAATCAGCCCCGGCATTTT
few	TRBV4-3	-	TRBJ1-4	CASSQDRALQGEKLFF	TGCGCCAGCAGCCAAGATCGAGCCCTTCAGGGTGAAAAACTGTTTTTT
-	TRBV20-1	TRBD2	TRBJ2-1	CSASGAGGASNGQFF	TGCAGTGCTAGTGGGGCGGGAGGAGCCTCCAATGGGCAGTTCTTC
many	TRBV28	-	TRBJ1-2	CASRKQGRGYTF	TGTGCCAGCAGGAAACAGGGAAGGGGCTACACCTTC
many	TRBV7-2	-	TRBJ2-1	CASSLGLARFF	TGTGCCAGCAGCTTAGGGCTAGCTCGGTTCTTC
many	TRBV2	-	TRBJ2-5	CASSEQRGETQYF	TGTGCCAGCAGTGAGCAGCGCGGAGAGACCCAGTACTTC
many	TRBV20-1	-	TRBJ1-3	CSAHRRGARSGNTIYF	TGCAGTGCCCACCGTCGAGGAGCGCGCTCTGGAAACACCATATATTTT
many	TRBV5-5	TRBD2	TRBJ2-5	CASTPTSGSGETQYF	TGTGCCAGCACCCCGACTAGCGGGAGCGGAGAGACCCAGTACTTC
many	TRBV6-2/TRBV6-3	-	TRBJ1-6	CASRYTISGTYYNSPLHF	TGTGCCAGCAGATACACCATTTCAGGAACCTACTATAATTCACCCCTCCACTTT
-	TRBV7-3	TRBD2	TRBJ2-3	CASSLRLAGGPDAQYF	TGTGCCAGCAGCCTTCGACTAGCGGGAGGCCCAGATGCGCAGTATTTT